What follows are 28 T cell receptor beta chains derived from one specimen sequenced in a study of blood T cell repertoires in COVID-19. Clones were read by immunoSEQ multiplex PCR, and TCRdb kept only the in-frame ones, dropping some. The data contain about 160,000 clones, around four fifths of them singletons. Input material: PBMCs or T cells enriched from blood (not recorded which). The receptors come from a woman between 50 and 59 years old who had recovered from COVID-19.

V gene TRBV18 combines with J gene TRBJ2-7; possible D gene TRBD1, 6 bases. Trimming stripped 4 bases from V and 5 bases from J, with 15 bases between. Germline V gene lookup returns CDR1 KGHSH and CDR2 LQKENI. This CDR3 spans 14 amino acids. CDR3 in DNA: TGTGCCAGCTCACGCTTCCAGGGGAGCGACGAGCAGTACGTC. It yields the protein CASSRFQGSDEQYV.

The chain carries TRBV19 and TRBJ2-1; D might be TRBD2 (5 bases). The CDR3 contains 15 residues. The V gene's germline CDR1 is LNHDA and CDR2 SQIVND (reference sequence). V lost 5 bases and J 0 bases, leaving 11 bases between the germline ends. CDR3 protein: CASSGLAHSYNEQFF. DNA of the CDR3: TGTGCCAGTAGTGGGCTAGCCCACTCCTACAATGAGCAGTTCTTC. Looking up the rest from reference TRBV19 and TRBJ2-1 gives the full variable domain: DGGITQSPKYLFRKEGQNVTLSCEQNLNHDAMYWYRQDPGQGLRLIYYSQIVNDFQKGDIAEGYSVSREKKESFPLTVTSAQKNPTAFYLCASSGLAHSYNEQFFGPGTRLTVL.

The chain uses TRBV20-1 and TRBJ1-4; possible D gene TRBD1, 6 bases. Trimming shortened V by 3 bases and J by 12 bases, and 29 bases separated the two germline ends. CDR3 size: 17 residues. Germline V gene data show CDR1 as DFQATT and CDR2 as SNEGSKA (reference sequence). CDR3 sequence (DNA): TGCAGTGCTAGTGGGACAATCGGAGGGACTCTCCCGGAGGAACTGTTTTTT. Its protein is CSASGTIGGTLPEELFF.

This rearrangement joins TRBV6-6 to TRBJ2-7; 9 positions agree with TRBD1. The CDR3 runs to 15 residues. V was pared by 2 bases and J by 3 bases, with 5 bases of the junction left unmatched. Germline CDR1 and CDR2: MNHNY and SVGAGI (reference sequence). The CDR3 is CASSYKQGAFYEQYV. The CDR3 nucleotides are TGTGCCAGCAGTTACAAACAGGGGGCTTTCTACGAGCAGTACGTC.

The V call is TRBV13, the J call TRBJ2-1, with TRBD2 matching over 11 bases. CDR1 and CDR2 (germline): PRHDT, FYEKMQ (reference sequence). The CDR3 extends over 17 amino acids. V dropped 3 bases and J dropped 4; count of bases not matched to a gene: 8. CDR3 loop: CASSFGASGRRYNEQFF. CDR3 nucleotides: TGTGCCAGCAGCTTTGGGGCTAGCGGGAGGAGGTACAATGAGCAGTTCTTC.

V usage is TRBV6-5 and J usage is TRBJ2-2; D gene ambiguous. Trimming pared 6 bases from V and 0 bases from J, leaving 8 bases between. Germline V gives CDR1 MNHEY, CDR2 SVGAGI. The CDR3 loop spans 14 amino acids. For the CDR3, the DNA is TGTGCCAGCAGCCCCCGGGCGAACACCGGGGAGCTGTTTTTT. Amino acid sequence: CASSPRANTGELFF.

The chain has TRBV6-4 and TRBJ2-3, with D tentatively TRBD1 (6 bases). Germline CDR1 reads MRHNA; CDR2 reads SNTAGT. The CDR3 loop spans 16 amino acids. Trimming took off 6 bases at V and 1 base at J, with 17 bases between the two ends. The CDR3 loop reads CASSANRAQGTDTQYF. The DNA for the CDR3 is TGTGCCAGCAGCGCGAACAGGGCCCAAGGCACAGATACGCAGTATTTT.

The chain couples TRBV4-2 to TRBJ1-6, with D perhaps TRBD1 (6 bases). The V and J ends lost 0 bases and 8 bases respectively, with 11 bases between them. From germline, CDR1 is LGHNA and CDR2 YNFKEQ. The CDR3 length is 15 residues. The CDR3 here is CASSQDRGRDSPLHF. The CDR3 DNA reads TGTGCCAGCAGCCAAGACAGGGGAAGGGATTCACCCCTCCACTTT.

The chain uses TRBV7-9 and TRBJ2-7, with D tentatively TRBD1 (5 bases). The V end was cut by 0 bases, the J end by 6 bases, with 12 bases between. The CDR3 extends over 14 amino acids. Germline V gives CDR1 SEHNR, CDR2 FQNEAQ (reference sequence). The CDR3 coding sequence is TGTGCCAGCAGCTTAGCGTTGGGGCCAGCCGAGCAGTACGTC. Its protein product is CASSLALGPAEQYV.

The chain couples TRBV27 to TRBJ1-2; D not certain. The V and J ends lost 4 bases and 8 bases respectively, with 14 bases between them. The CDR3 is made up of 13 amino acids. CDR1 MNHEY and CDR2 SMNVEV come from the germline V gene (reference sequence). This CDR3 reads CASSSVGEGGYTF. The CDR3 DNA follows: TGTGCCAGCAGTTCCGTGGGTGAGGGAGGCTACACCTTC.

The chain recombines TRBV9 with TRBJ1-2; D is perhaps TRBD1 (5 bases). This CDR3 is 14 amino acids long. Germline lookup yields CDR1 SGDLS and CDR2 YYNGEE. V was cut by 2 bases and J by 8 bases, with 16 bases left in between. The CDR3 DNA is TGTGCCAGCAGCGTTTTGGAGGGGCCTTGGGGCTACACCTTC. Residues: CASSVLEGPWGYTF.

The rearrangement joins TRBV6-5 to TRBJ1-6; D gene uncertain. Trimming stripped 6 bases from V and 7 bases from J, with 10 bases between. The germline CDR1 and CDR2 sequences are MNHEY and SVGAGI. This CDR3 is built from 13 residues. For the CDR3, the DNA is TGTGCCAGCAGAAACGAGTTAAATTCACCCCTCCACTTT. Translated, it gives CASRNELNSPLHF.

This clone is a singleton in its sample. As DNA, the CDR3 is TGCAGCGTTGCGACTAGCGGGAGCGGGGATACGCAGTATTTT. Translated: CSVATSGSGDTQYF. The V and J genes are TRBV29-1 and TRBJ2-3, with 12 bases fitting TRBD2. Germline V gene lookup returns CDR1 SQVTM and CDR2 ANQGSEA. CDR3 length: 14 amino acids. V lost 4 bases to trimming and J lost 6 bases; unmatched junction nucleotides: 5.

This clone was detected only once. The chain combines TRBV11-3 with TRBJ1-1; D remains ambiguous. The CDR3 covers 14 residues. Trimming cost V 1 base and J 1 base, with 7 bases left between them. Germline values: CDR1 SGHNT, CDR2 YENEEA. CDR3 sequence reads: CASSLGLANTEAFF. DNA for the CDR3: TGTGCCAGCAGCTTAGGGTTGGCGAACACTGAAGCTTTCTTT.

This chain links TRBV18 with TRBJ2-1; 13 nucleotides agree with TRBD2. The CDR3 contains 16 residues. The V gene's germline CDR1 is KGHSH and CDR2 LQKENI. V was clipped by 8 bases and J by 5 bases; unmatched bases: 9. Here the CDR3 DNA reads TGTGCCAGCCCAGGACTAGCGGGAGCAGGGAACAATGAGCAGTTCTTC. Translated: CASPGLAGAGNNEQFF.

Written as DNA, the CDR3 is TGTGCCAGCAGCTTAGATTTTCCGCGGAGAAGCACAGATACGCAGTATTTT. It specifies CASSLDFPRRSTDTQYF. J is TRBJ2-3 and V is TRBV7-2; D gene uncertain. Germline V lookup: CDR1 SGHTA, CDR2 FQGNSA. V dropped 1 base and J dropped 0 bases, with 14 bases sitting between them. CDR3 length: 17 residues.

The rearrangement joins TRBV4-3 to TRBJ1-4; D perhaps matches TRBD1 (5 bases). The germline gives CDR1 LGHNA, CDR2 YSLEER. This CDR3 is 16 amino acids long. Trimming took 1 base from V and 2 from J, leaving 11 bases between them. CDR3 sequence: CASSQGFRVTNEKLFF. For the CDR3, the DNA is TGCGCCAGCAGCCAAGGATTCAGGGTTACTAATGAAAAACTGTTTTTT.

Only one count was recorded for this clone. The V call is TRBV5-1, the J call TRBJ2-3; D unclear. The V and J ends lost 7 bases and 2 bases respectively, with 5 bases between them. The CDR3 totals 11 residues. Germline V lookup: CDR1 SGHRS, CDR2 YFSETQ. CDR3: CASGTTDTQYF. CDR3 in DNA: TGCGCCAGCGGCACCACAGATACGCAGTATTTT.

This sequence joins TRBV18 and TRBJ1-5; no firm D call. CDR3 length equals 13 residues. CDR1 is KGHSH, CDR2 LQKENI, per germline. Deletions cut 1 base from V and 5 bases from J, with 6 bases between. The CDR3 DNA sequence: TGTGCCAGCTCACCACATCCCGATCAGCCCCAGCATTTT. It specifies CASSPHPDQPQHF.

The chain combines TRBV19 with TRBJ1-2; D remains ambiguous. CDR3 length: 13 amino acids. Germline V CDR1 and CDR2: LNHDA, SQIVND (reference sequence). V gave up 3 bases and J gave up 4 bases, with 9 bases separating them. CDR3 nucleotides: TGTGCCAGTAGTATGAGGGAGCTCTATGGCTACACCTTC. This translates into CASSMRELYGYTF.

The gene calls are TRBV7-9 and TRBJ2-1; D ambiguous. CDR1 and CDR2 from the germline V gene are SEHNR and FQNEAQ (reference sequence). Between the trimmed V and J ends, which lost 5 bases and 2 bases, there was a span of 13 bases. CDR3 size: 15 residues. In DNA, the CDR3 is TGTGCCAGCAGCGCGCCCCGAGACACCTACAATGAGCAGTTCTTC. As protein: CASSAPRDTYNEQFF.

This chain uses TRBV5-1 with TRBJ1-2, with unresolved D. V was cut by 5 bases and J by 0 bases, with 11 bases left in between. The CDR3 is 14 residues long. Germline values: CDR1 SGHRS, CDR2 YFSETQ. In DNA, the CDR3 is TGCGCCAGCAGTTTAGTCGAAGCTAACTATGGCTACACCTTC. Translating it yields CASSLVEANYGYTF.

The V gene is TRBV6-5, the J gene TRBJ1-6; 9 positions agree with TRBD1. The CDR3 is 16 amino acids. Germline lookup yields CDR1 MNHEY and CDR2 SVGAGI. V lost 2 bases and J lost 5; bases outside the gene matches: 4. DNA for the CDR3: TGTGCCAGCAGTTACCACGGACAGGGGAATAATTCACCCCTCCACTTT. This sequence encodes CASSYHGQGNNSPLHF.

The chain uses TRBV19 and TRBJ1-5; tentatively, D is TRBD1 (6 bases). The V and J ends lost 4 bases and 2 bases respectively, with 12 bases between them. CDR1 is LNHDA, CDR2 SQIVND, per germline (reference sequence). The CDR3 totals 15 residues. The CDR3 is CASSSRGLGNQPQHF. As DNA, the CDR3 is TGTGCCAGTAGTAGCAGGGGCCTCGGCAATCAGCCCCAGCATTTT.

The V gene is TRBV7-6, the J gene TRBJ1-3; tentatively, D is TRBD1 (5 bases). Germline V gene sequence: CDR1 SGHVS, CDR2 FNYEAQ. V shed 5 bases and J shed 4 bases, with 18 bases lying between them. CDR3 length: 16 residues. Here the CDR3 reads CASSLKLTDYGNTIYF. The CDR3 DNA reads as TGTGCCAGCAGCCTCAAGTTGACAGATTACGGAAACACCATATATTTT.

V usage is TRBV6-5 and J usage is TRBJ2-5; a weak D match, TRBD2 (5 bases). The CDR3 length is 15 residues. V was shortened by 4 bases and J by 5 bases, with 17 bases between the two germline ends. Germline V gene data show CDR1 as MNHEY and CDR2 as SVGAGI. The DNA for the CDR3 is TGTGCCAGCAGTTCCCAGATGGGCGGGCTCGAGACCCAGTACTTC. Translated: CASSSQMGGLETQYF.

The rearrangement links TRBV30 to TRBJ1-2; the D is unclear. Germline V lookup: CDR1 GTSNPN, CDR2 SVGIG (reference sequence). The CDR3 is 13 amino acids. V was pared by 0 bases and J by 9 bases, with 14 bases between. The CDR3 nucleotides read TGTGCCTGGAGTGTACGGGCGGGGAGCAGCTACACCTTC. Translated: CAWSVRAGSSYTF.

The chain combines TRBV11-3 with TRBJ2-3; a weak D match, TRBD2 (5 bases). Trimming removed 6 bases at V and 1 base at J, with 14 bases between. This CDR3 is built from 15 residues. Germline V gene sequence: CDR1 SGHNT, CDR2 YENEEA. CDR3 residues: CASSLTAAGTDTQYF. The CDR3 DNA sequence: TGTGCCAGCAGTTTAACGGCAGCGGGCACAGATACGCAGTATTTT.